The T cell receptor (beta chain) described here comes from a study of blood T cell repertoires in COVID-19. Method: immunoSEQ multiplex PCR; TCRdb's copy keeps in-frame clones and lacks some. The data hold more than 95,000 clones, with 80% to 85% observed a single time. The CDR3 has 15 amino acids. Germline V gene lookup returns CDR1 LNHDA and CDR2 SQIVND (reference sequence). V lost 2 bases, J lost 2 bases, and 11 bases lay in between. The rearrangement links TRBV19 to TRBJ2-3; TRBD2 is a possible D gene (6 bases). The source is an elderly woman with acute or convalescent COVID-19. Sequencing used peripheral blood. The CDR3 sequence is CASSITGGSTDTQYF. CDR3 nucleotide sequence: TGTGCCAGTAGTATAACCGGGGGATCCACAGATACGCAGTATTTT. Variable domain in full (rest from reference TRBV19 and TRBJ2-3): DGGITQSPKYLFRKEGQNVTLSCEQNLNHDAMYWYRQDPGQGLRLIYYSQIVNDFQKGDIAEGYSVSREKKESFPLTVTSAQKNPTAFYLCASSITGGSTDTQYFGPGTRLTVL.